Included here is one T cell receptor beta chain sequence, with context. The CDR3 is made up of 14 amino acids. Germline V gives CDR1 SGDLS, CDR2 YYNGEE. The V and J ends lost 3 bases and 0 bases respectively, with 10 bases between them. These data originate in a study of control samples from healthy donors and cancer patients. TCRdb's table, derived via immunoSEQ multiplex PCR, lists solely in-frame clones and lacks some. Of more than 95,000 clones listed, roughly four fifths are singletons. The chain carries TRBV9 and TRBJ2-7; unclear D gene. The sequence was obtained from a woman between 50 and 59 years old in good health. Material for sequencing was blood. Written as DNA, the CDR3 is TGTGCCAGCAGCGCCGCCCTACTCTCCTACGAGCAGTACTTC. Translated: CASSAALLSYEQYF.